This TCR beta chain originates from a study of shared clonotypes between healthy human individuals. The study's findings and limits: Enrolling few donors narrowed the genetic and exposure-history diversity that was represented.

Study processing details: Filtering differed because ImmunoSEQ produced junction-only sequences that carried no quality scores. Libraries were prepared by immunoSEQ multiplex PCR; TCRdb keeps only in-frame clonotypes and omits some of them. That table is the source of V, J and clone size, and D and trimming were worked out from the DNA. The sample carries more than 2 million clones, nearly 97% recorded once. The CDR3 runs 16 residues. Losses at the gene ends were 6 bases for V and 3 bases for J; bases not matched to a gene: 10. Germline assignment: CDR1 MDHEN and CDR2 SYDVKM. In regard to this clone: Its specificity is not known.

The receptor's source is a man aged 18 to 29 in good health. The chain combines TRBV28 with TRBJ1-5; 8 bases align to TRBD1. Sequenced material: naive CD4+ T cells sorted from blood. The sample's subset: CD45RA+ positively selected. This CDR3 is CASSPLQGASNQPQHF. Here the CDR3 DNA reads TGTGCCAGCAGCCCCCTTCAGGGGGCGTCCAATCAGCCCCAGCATTTT.